The 27 T cell receptor beta chains below were found in one sample sequenced in a study of blood T cell repertoires in COVID-19. The table came from immunoSEQ multiplex PCR; TCRdb's copy has only in-frame clones and leaves some out. This table holds 200,000 to 250,000 clones, approximately 90% found once. Source material: peripheral blood. All receptors derive from a man aged 55 to 70 who had recovered from COVID-19.

The V and J genes are TRBV6-6 and TRBJ2-4, with 7 bases aligning to TRBD2. Looked up from germline, CDR1 is MNHNY and CDR2 is SVGAGI (reference sequence). With V trimmed by 8 bases and J by 6 bases, 10 bases remained unmatched. This CDR3 comprises 14 residues. The CDR3 coding sequence is TGTGCCAGCGCTCCTAACGGGGGGAGAAACATTCAGTACTTC. Its translation is CASAPNGGRNIQYF.

The chain couples TRBV3-1 (or the pseudogene TRBV3-2) to TRBJ2-1, with TRBD2 matching 8 bases. CDR1 is LGHDT and CDR2 is YNNKEL in the germline V gene (reference sequence). V shed 11 bases and J 7 bases; nucleotides not matched to a gene: 7. This CDR3 is built from 12 residues. CDR3 sequence: CAVARGGNEQFF. The DNA for the CDR3 is TGTGCCGTAGCCCGGGGGGGAAATGAGCAGTTCTTC.

The chain employs TRBV5-1 and TRBJ2-1; 8 nucleotides agree with TRBD2. The V segment lost 3 bases and the J segment 4 bases; nucleotides outside the gene matches: 15. CDR1 is SGHRS and CDR2 is YFSETQ in the germline V gene. CDR3 length: 18 residues. The DNA of the CDR3 is TGCGCCAGCAGCTCAGGACTAGCCCATGCGAGGCTTTACAATGAGCAGTTCTTC. Protein product: CASSSGLAHARLYNEQFF.

The chain is built from TRBV24-1 and TRBJ2-1, with D possibly TRBD2 on 6 matching bases. The CDR3 is 15 residues long. CDR1 and CDR2 from the germline V gene are KGHDR and SFDVKD. Trimming removed 4 bases from V and 1 base from J, with 10 bases in between. CDR3 in DNA: TGTGCCACCAGTGACCTCCTAGCGTCCTACAATGAGCAGTTCTTC. It codes for CATSDLLASYNEQFF.

This clone was recorded once. This chain links TRBV5-1 with TRBJ2-1; 14 positions match TRBD2. The CDR3 has 17 residues. The trim removed 2 bases at V and 0 bases at J, leaving 1 base unmatched. The germline gives CDR1 SGHRS, CDR2 YFSETQ. CDR3: CASSLGTSGSSYNEQFF. The CDR3 DNA reads TGCGCCAGCAGCTTAGGGACTAGCGGGAGCTCCTACAATGAGCAGTTCTTC.

The V and J genes are TRBV19 and TRBJ1-5, with a possible D match to TRBD1 (5 bases). CDR1 and CDR2 from the germline V gene are LNHDA and SQIVND (reference sequence). V was cut by 1 base and J by 5 bases, with 15 bases left in between. This CDR3 is built from 16 residues. The CDR3 spells CASSIAGRRGDQPQHF. DNA for the CDR3: TGTGCCAGTAGTATAGCGGGGAGGAGAGGGGATCAGCCCCAGCATTTT. The full variable domain, its missing parts supplied by reference TRBV19 and TRBJ1-5, is DGGITQSPKYLFRKEGQNVTLSCEQNLNHDAMYWYRQDPGQGLRLIYYSQIVNDFQKGDIAEGYSVSREKKESFPLTVTSAQKNPTAFYLCASSIAGRRGDQPQHFGDGTRLSIL.

On this clone itself: Germline and junction disagree at one end, which may indicate a read error. The DNA for the CDR3 is TGTGCCAGCATCGCTCAGGGTAATCAACCCCAGCATTTT. This translates into CASIAQGNQPQHF. The V gene is TRBV6-5, the J gene TRBJ1-5, with D tentatively TRBD1 (5 bases). CDR3 size: 13 residues. CDR1 is MNHEY and CDR2 is SVGAGI in the germline V gene.

The chain is built from TRBV23-1 and TRBJ1-5, with 7 bases fitting TRBD1. TRBV23-1 is sorted into the ORF group, with uncertain function. The CDR3 contains 18 residues. V trimming: 1 base; J trimming: 0 bases; junction bases outside the gene matches: 9. CDR3 coding DNA: TGCGCCAGCAGTCAATTGGGGACAGAGGGTAATAGCAATCAGCCCCAGCATTTT. Amino acid sequence: CASSQLGTEGNSNQPQHF.

The chain combines TRBV23-1 with TRBJ2-7, with D tentatively TRBD1 (6 bases). TRBV23-1 is marked as an open reading frame, function uncertain. This CDR3 spans 18 amino acids. The ends were cut back, 0 bases at V and 6 bases at J, with 24 bases in the middle. CDR3 DNA sequence: TGCGCCAGCAGTCAATCCTGGGCAGGGGACCGAAGGGTCGGCGAGCAGTACTTC. Protein sequence: CASSQSWAGDRRVGEQYF.

A word on this clone: Other DNA sequences in this sample translate to the same CDR3. The J gene is TRBJ2-7, the V gene TRBV5-1, with 7 bases fitting TRBD2. Germline V gives CDR1 SGHRS, CDR2 YFSETQ. The CDR3 spans 12 residues. J lost 5 bases, V lost 5 bases, and 4 bases had no gene match. The CDR3 sequence is CASRQGRDEQYF. In nucleotides, the CDR3 is TGCGCCAGCAGACAAGGGAGGGACGAGCAGTACTTC. Full variable domain (missing parts from reference TRBV5-1 and TRBJ2-7): KAGVTQTPRYLIKTRGQQVTLSCSPISGHRSVSWYQQTPGQGLQFLFEYFSETQRNKGNFPGRFSGRQFSNSRSEMNVSTLELGDSALYLCASRQGRDEQYFGPGTRLTVT.

The genes are TRBV19 and TRBJ2-5; D call uncertain. CDR3 length: 15 residues. CDR1 is LNHDA and CDR2 is SQIVND in the germline V gene (reference sequence). The germline V and J ends were trimmed by 3 bases and 4 bases, with 15 bases remaining between them. The CDR3 spells CASSIESSSGETQYF. The CDR3, as DNA: TGTGCCAGTAGTATCGAGTCGTCCTCGGGAGAGACCCAGTACTTC.

V usage is TRBV10-3 and J usage is TRBJ1-5; no reliable D call. Trimming took 2 bases from V and 0 from J, leaving 20 bases between them. This CDR3 is built from 19 residues. CDR1 is ENHRY and CDR2 is SYGVKD in the germline V gene. The CDR3 region is CAISETASPGGYSNQPQHF. Written as DNA, the CDR3 is TGTGCCATCAGTGAGACTGCAAGCCCGGGAGGTTATAGCAATCAGCCCCAGCATTTT.

V is TRBV12-3 or TRBV12-4 and J is TRBJ1-2; a possible D gene is TRBD1 (6 bases). The V gene lost 6 bases and the J gene lost 8 bases, with 16 bases spanning the gap. The CDR3 sequence is 13 residues long. The CDR3 DNA reads TGTGCCAGCAGCATACAGGGTGTTGGGGGCTACACCTTC. This translates into CASSIQGVGGYTF.

Comment on this clone: The sample holds other DNA sequences that translate to the same CDR3. The CDR3 coding sequence is TGCGCCAGCAGCCCAGGACAGAGCACAGATACGCAGTATTTT. Translation gives CASSPGQSTDTQYF. The chain couples TRBV5-1 to TRBJ2-3, with a tentative D call TRBD1 (6 bases). V lost 4 bases to trimming and J lost 0 bases, with 9 bases between them. Germline V gene data show CDR1 as SGHRS and CDR2 as YFSETQ. There are 14 residues in the CDR3.

The CDR3 DNA reads as TGTGCCAGCAGTTTATCCCAAGGACAGGGAAATCAGCCCCAGCATTTT. Amino acids: CASSLSQGQGNQPQHF. The rearrangement joins TRBV28 to TRBJ1-5; TRBD1 agrees at 8 bases. The V segment lost 1 base and the J segment 4 bases; nucleotides outside the gene matches: 6. The CDR3 is 16 residues long. Germline CDR1 MDHEN, CDR2 SYDVKM.

V usage is TRBV24-1 and J usage is TRBJ2-7; 7 bases fit TRBD1. Germline CDR1 reads KGHDR; CDR2 reads SFDVKD. This CDR3 is built from 14 residues. Trimming at V came to 5 bases and at J to 3 bases, leaving 6 bases not matched to a gene. In DNA form, the CDR3 reads TGTGCCACCAGTGGTGACAGGGACAACTACGAGCAGTACTTC. This encodes CATSGDRDNYEQYF.

The chain carries TRBV6-5 and TRBJ1-1; a weak D match, TRBD1 (6 bases). The germline CDR1 and CDR2 sequences are MNHEY and SVGAGI. CDR3 length: 15 residues. Trimming took off 8 bases at V and 2 bases at J, with 18 bases between the two ends. CDR3: CASGPTGDSNTEAFF. CDR3 coding DNA: TGTGCCAGCGGACCGACAGGAGACTCCAACACTGAAGCTTTCTTT.

This clone was found once. The rearrangement uses TRBV12-3 or TRBV12-4 and TRBJ1-5, with D unclear. The V and J ends lost 4 bases and 6 bases respectively, with 10 bases between them. This CDR3 is 13 amino acids long. CDR3 bases: TGTGCCAGCAGTTATTCGGTAACTCAGCCCCAGCATTTT. Protein: CASSYSVTQPQHF.

V is TRBV6-5 and J is TRBJ1-1, with 8 bases lining up with TRBD1. Germline V gives CDR1 MNHEY, CDR2 SVGAGI. The length of the CDR3 is 13 residues. With V trimmed by 4 bases and J by 3 bases, 1 base remained unmatched. This chain's CDR3 is CASSSGGHTEAFF. In DNA form, the CDR3 reads TGTGCCAGCAGTTCAGGGGGCCACACTGAAGCTTTCTTT.

The chain recombines TRBV7-2 with TRBJ2-5; the match to TRBD2 covers 11 bases. Germline V CDR1 and CDR2: SGHTA, FQGNSA. The CDR3 runs 17 residues. With 1 base clipped from V and 5 bases from J, the junction kept 9 bases outside the gene matches. The CDR3 loop is CASSLGLAGGAYETQYF. In nucleotides, the CDR3 is TGTGCCAGCAGCTTAGGGTTAGCGGGGGGGGCGTATGAGACCCAGTACTTC. The full variable domain, rest sourced from reference TRBV7-2 and TRBJ2-5, is GAGVSQSPSNKVTEKGKDVELRCDPISGHTALYWYRQSLGQGLEFLIYFQGNSAPDKSGLPSDRFSAERTGGSVSTLTIQRTQQEDSAVYLCASSLGLAGGAYETQYFGPGTRLLVL.

This chain links TRBV9 with TRBJ2-1; D unresolved. CDR1 and CDR2 from the germline V gene are SGDLS and YYNGEE. The CDR3 loop spans 14 amino acids. The germline V and J ends were trimmed by 0 bases and 5 bases, with 9 bases remaining between them. CDR3 sequence (DNA): TGTGCCAGCAGCGTAGGGGCCTTGGACAATGAGCAGTTCTTC. Amino acid sequence: CASSVGALDNEQFF.

This clone was picked up a small number of times. The J gene is TRBJ2-7, the V gene TRBV7-9, with D perhaps TRBD2 (6 bases). The CDR3 runs to 19 residues. Per the germline V gene, CDR1 is SEHNR and CDR2 is FQNEAQ (reference sequence). The V end lost 1 base, the J end lost 4 bases, and 26 bases lay between the germline ends. CDR3 region: CASSLEEGQESLPSYEQYF. The CDR3 DNA follows: TGTGCCAGCAGCTTAGAGGAGGGGCAGGAAAGTCTCCCTAGTTACGAGCAGTACTTC.

V is TRBV6-2 or TRBV6-3 and J is TRBJ1-5; TRBD1 might be the D (6 bases). Germline CDR1 MNHEY, CDR2 SVGEGT. The CDR3 length is 14 residues. Trimming shortened V by 5 bases and J by 4 bases, and 12 bases separated the two germline ends. The CDR3, as DNA: TGTGCCAGCAGTCCAGGACAGTCGAATCAGCCCCAGCATTTT. Its protein product is CASSPGQSNQPQHF.

J is TRBJ2-3 and V is TRBV5-4; TRBD2 is a possible D gene (5 bases). The germline V gene has CDR1 SGHNT and CDR2 YYREEE (reference sequence). V gave up 0 bases and J gave up 0 bases, with 5 bases separating them. The CDR3 loop spans 14 amino acids. The CDR3 nucleotides are TGTGCCAGCAGCTTGGGGACTAGCACAGATACGCAGTATTTT. This gives the protein CASSLGTSTDTQYF.

The chain couples TRBV7-2 to TRBJ1-1, with a tentative D call TRBD1 (5 bases). CDR1 SGHTA and CDR2 FQGNSA come from the germline V gene. Trimming stripped 3 bases from V and 4 bases from J, with 24 bases between. The CDR3 spans 18 residues. CDR3 sequence reads: CASSFALPGQTVVTEAFF. The DNA for the CDR3 is TGTGCCAGCAGCTTCGCCCTCCCAGGACAAACGGTGGTCACTGAAGCTTTCTTT.

This chain uses TRBV10-3 with TRBJ2-2; a weak D match, TRBD1 (6 bases). V lost 4 bases to trimming and J lost 2 bases, with 14 bases between them. The CDR3 sequence is 16 residues long. Per the germline V gene, CDR1 is ENHRY and CDR2 is SYGVKD. CDR3 protein: CAISGPEGENTGELFF. CDR3 nucleotide sequence: TGTGCCATCAGTGGCCCAGAGGGGGAAAACACCGGGGAGCTGTTTTTT.

The chain couples TRBV24-1 to TRBJ2-2; the D gene is possibly TRBD2 (6 bases). Germline V gene lookup returns CDR1 KGHDR and CDR2 SFDVKD. The CDR3 is 15 residues long. Trimming left V 4 bases short and J 6 bases short, with 14 bases between. CDR3 nucleotide sequence: TGTGCCACCAGTGACCCCGGGAGTCCAGCCGGGGAGCTGTTTTTT. It translates to CATSDPGSPAGELFF.